These T cell receptor beta chains were read from a single sample in a study of CD8 T cells in ankylosing spondylitis. One entry per CDR3 protein, called by TCRdb with MiXCR from the 5' RACE reads. The sample has more than 600,000 distinct CDR3 sequences, around 20% seen once; the top ten hold 15% to 20%. The sequencing sample was made of blood, either unsorted or a sorted T cell fraction (not recorded which). These receptors originate from a male donor with ankylosing spondylitis. Each CDR3 is given with its conserved first and last residue. A D gene is named only where the DNA matches it firmly. Clone size is stated in some rows and not others, as once, few, many or a class when expanded.

J: TRBJ2-1; D: TRBD1; V: TRBV6-2/TRBV6-3; size: NA; CDR3: CASRADRVQTPPEREQFF; DNA: TGTGCCAGCAGAGCGGACAGGGTCCAGACCCCCCCCGAGCGGGAGCAGTTCTTC
J: TRBJ1-2; D: TRBD1; V: TRBV10-3; size: NA; CDR3: CAIRGDSEDGYTF; DNA: TGTGCCATCAGAGGGGACAGCGAAGATGGCTACACCTTC
J: TRBJ2-2; D: TRBD2; V: TRBV29-1; size: few; CDR3: CSVDDMRGGLADTGELFF; DNA: TGCAGCGTTGATGACATGAGAGGGGGACTAGCGGACACCGGGGAGCTGTTTTTT
J: TRBJ2-1; D: NA; V: TRBV3-1; size: NA; CDR3: CASSHGSREQFF; DNA: TGTGCCAGCAGCCATGGAAGTCGGGAGCAGTTCTTC
J: TRBJ1-1; D: NA; V: TRBV4-1; size: NA; CDR3: CASSQGPRTMNTEAFF; DNA: TGCGCCAGCAGCCAAGGGCCGAGAACCATGAACACTGAAGCTTTCTTT
J: TRBJ1-5; D: NA; V: TRBV24-1; size: few; CDR3: CATSLSGVGFGVQPQHF; DNA: TGTGCCACCAGTCTGTCCGGGGTCGGGTTCGGCGTTCAGCCCCAGCATTTT
J: TRBJ2-5; D: NA; V: TRBV7-9; size: few; CDR3: CASSSRDPGETQYF; DNA: TGTGCCAGCAGCTCGCGGGACCCTGGAGAGACCCAGTACTTC
J: TRBJ2-2; D: NA; V: TRBV11-2; size: few; CDR3: CASSLGAPRTGELFF; DNA: TGTGCCAGCAGCTTGGGGGCGCCGAGGACCGGGGAGCTGTTTTTT
J: TRBJ1-1; D: NA; V: TRBV7-8; size: few; CDR3: CASSLGVEGTEAFF; DNA: TGTGCCAGCAGCTTGGGTGTTGAGGGCACTGAAGCTTTCTTT
J: TRBJ1-3; D: NA; V: TRBV20-1; size: NA; CDR3: CSARDELRSNSGNTIYF; DNA: TGCAGTGCTAGAGATGAACTCCGATCCAACTCAGGAAACACCATATATTTT
J: TRBJ2-5; D: TRBD2; V: TRBV6-5; size: NA; CDR3: CASSYSSLAGGGGETQYF; DNA: TGTGCCAGCAGTTACTCCTCACTAGCGGGAGGGGGAGGCGAGACCCAGTACTTC
J: TRBJ2-2; D: NA; V: TRBV9; size: NA; CDR3: CASRPTGMGELFF; DNA: TGTGCCAGCAGACCTACAGGGATGGGGGAGCTGTTTTTT
J: TRBJ2-3; D: TRBD2; V: TRBV5-1; size: few; CDR3: CASSPRGSGTDTQYF; DNA: TGCGCCAGCAGCCCCCGGGGTAGCGGGACAGATACGCAGTATTTT
J: TRBJ1-1; D: NA; V: TRBV27; size: few; CDR3: CASSLPTDAPGNEAFF; DNA: TGTGCCAGCAGTTTACCGACGGACGCTCCCGGTAATGAAGCTTTCTTT
J: TRBJ2-5; D: TRBD2; V: TRBV11-2; size: NA; CDR3: CASSLHGGDQETQYF; DNA: TGTGCCAGCAGCCTCCACGGGGGGGACCAAGAGACCCAGTACTTC
J: TRBJ1-2; D: TRBD1; V: TRBV27; size: many; CDR3: CASSQDRDRGWGYTF; DNA: TGTGCCAGCAGTCAAGACCGGGACAGGGGTTGGGGCTACACCTTC
J: TRBJ2-2; D: TRBD2; V: TRBV29-1; size: few; CDR3: CSVEAVSGRPNTGELFF; DNA: TGCAGCGTTGAGGCTGTTAGCGGGAGGCCGAACACCGGGGAGCTGTTTTTT
J: TRBJ2-3; D: NA; V: TRBV7-2; size: few; CDR3: CASSLGPVVTDTQYF; DNA: TGTGCCAGCAGCTTAGGGCCCGTAGTCACAGATACGCAGTATTTT
J: TRBJ1-1; D: TRBD1; V: TRBV10-3; size: few; CDR3: CAISESGTVEAFF; DNA: TGTGCCATCAGTGAGTCAGGGACAGTTGAAGCTTTCTTT
J: TRBJ2-2; D: NA; V: TRBV4-2; size: NA; CDR3: CASSQELGSTGELFF; DNA: TGTGCCAGCAGCCAAGAACTGGGGAGCACCGGGGAGCTGTTTTTT
J: TRBJ1-1; D: NA; V: TRBV27; size: NA; CDR3: CASSQGGGDTEAFF; DNA: TGTGCCAGCAGTCAGGGTGGTGGAGACACTGAAGCTTTCTTT
J: TRBJ2-7; D: TRBD2; V: TRBV29-1; size: NA; CDR3: CSAGLAGPYEQYF; DNA: TGCAGCGCCGGACTAGCGGGCCCCTACGAGCAGTACTTC
J: TRBJ1-2; D: TRBD1; V: TRBV29-1; size: few; CDR3: CSVRTGGQGYGYTF; DNA: TGCAGCGTCCGGACAGGGGGCCAAGGCTATGGCTACACCTTC
J: TRBJ2-1; D: TRBD2; V: TRBV5-4; size: NA; CDR3: CASSRTSGSDEQFF; DNA: TGTGCCAGCAGCAGGACTAGCGGGAGCGATGAGCAGTTCTTC
J: TRBJ2-1; D: NA; V: TRBV5-6; size: few; CDR3: CASSRVGAVYNEQFF; DNA: TGTGCCAGCAGCCGGGTGGGGGCGGTCTACAATGAGCAGTTCTTC
J: TRBJ2-5; D: NA; V: TRBV4-1; size: few; CDR3: CASSQDRGIGETQYF; DNA: TGCGCCAGCAGCCAAGACAGGGGCATAGGTGAGACCCAGTACTTC
J: TRBJ2-1; D: TRBD1; V: TRBV29-1; size: NA; CDR3: CSVLTGGSYNEQFF; DNA: TGCAGCGTATTGACAGGGGGATCCTACAATGAGCAGTTCTTC
J: TRBJ2-7; D: NA; V: TRBV12-3/TRBV12-4; size: few; CDR3: CASSSGPRSYEQYF; DNA: TGTGCCAGCAGTTCTGGCCCACGGTCCTACGAGCAGTACTTC
J: TRBJ2-3; D: TRBD1; V: TRBV20-1; size: NA; CDR3: CSAGDRATDTQYF; DNA: TGCAGTGCTGGGGACAGGGCCACAGATACGCAGTATTTT
J: TRBJ2-7; D: TRBD2; V: TRBV13; size: few; CDR3: CASSLLGGKGEQYF; DNA: TGTGCCAGCAGCTTACTCGGGGGGAAGGGCGAGCAGTACTTC
J: TRBJ2-3; D: NA; V: TRBV12-3/TRBV12-4; size: NA; CDR3: CASSNLSPDTQYF; DNA: TGTGCCAGCAGTAACCTTAGTCCAGATACGCAGTATTTT
J: TRBJ2-3; D: NA; V: TRBV20-1; size: few; CDR3: CSADLGDTQYF; DNA: TGCAGTGCAGACCTTGGGGATACGCAGTATTTT
J: TRBJ1-5; D: NA; V: TRBV4-1; size: NA; CDR3: CASSQVGGLTQPQHF; DNA: TGCGCCAGCAGCCAAGTCGGGGGGCTCACTCAGCCCCAGCATTTT
J: TRBJ2-7; D: TRBD1; V: TRBV5-1; size: NA; CDR3: CASTLRLQGGQDEQYF; DNA: TGCGCCAGCACCTTACGACTACAGGGGGGACAGGACGAGCAGTACTTC
J: TRBJ2-2; D: NA; V: TRBV27; size: many; CDR3: CASRERDTGELFF; DNA: TGTGCCAGCCGGGAAAGGGACACCGGGGAGCTGTTTTTT
J: TRBJ2-1; D: TRBD2; V: TRBV7-3; size: few; CDR3: CASSTTSGGKDNEQFF; DNA: TGTGCCAGCAGCACCACTAGCGGGGGGAAGGACAATGAGCAGTTCTTC
J: TRBJ1-6; D: TRBD1; V: TRBV6-1; size: few; CDR3: CASSRDSPYNSPLHF; DNA: TGTGCCAGCAGTCGGGACAGCCCTTATAATTCACCCCTCCACTTT